A single sample gave rise to the 30 T cell receptor beta chains below, sequenced in a study of cytomegalovirus exposure and HLA in healthy donors. Use of 60 Vbeta and 13 Jbeta primers characterized the PCR. Data came from immunoSEQ multiplex PCR; TCRdb stores just in-frame clones and leaves some out. The sample holds 80,000 to 130,000 clones, 76% seen once. Specimen: PBMCs. The source is a woman aged 50 to 60 in good health and CMV-seropositive.

This chain uses TRBV20-1 with TRBJ2-7, with TRBD2 identical over 7 bases. Germline V gene lookup returns CDR1 DFQATT and CDR2 SNEGSKA (reference sequence). This CDR3 has 11 residues. The J segment lost 7 bases and the V segment lost 4 bases, leaving 4 bases of the junction unmatched. In nucleotides, the CDR3 is TGCAGTGCTACGGGAGGCGGAGAGCAGTACTTC. Translated: CSATGGGEQYF.

This clone has only one observation. The chain combines TRBV27 with TRBJ1-2; 8 bases agree with TRBD1. From germline, CDR1 is MNHEY and CDR2 SMNVEV (reference sequence). CDR3 size: 16 residues. J was trimmed by 2 bases and V by 1 base; bases with no gene match: 6. The CDR3 sequence: CASSLYSGGANYGYTF. CDR3 nucleotide sequence: TGTGCCAGCAGTTTATATTCAGGGGGCGCGAACTATGGCTACACCTTC.

This chain uses TRBV29-1 with TRBJ2-7; D possibly corresponds to TRBD1 (6 bases). This CDR3 contains 12 residues. Germline CDR1 is SQVTM and CDR2 is ANQGSEA. Between the trimmed V and J ends, which lost 6 bases and 6 bases, there was a span of 15 bases. The CDR3 protein is CSVITGTSEQYF. The CDR3 nucleotides are TGCAGCGTCATAACAGGGACAAGCGAGCAGTACTTC.

The CDR3 reads CASSASGTANTEAFF. The CDR3 coding sequence is TGTGCCAGCAGCGCGTCCGGGACAGCGAACACTGAAGCTTTCTTT. J is TRBJ1-1 and V is TRBV11-3, with 7 bases fitting TRBD1. Germline V gene data show CDR1 as SGHNT and CDR2 as YENEEA. V shed 5 bases, J shed 1 base, and the junction held 7 bases outside the gene matches. CDR3 length: 15 amino acids.

This chain connects TRBV19 to TRBJ2-1; TRBD2 matches at 13 bases. The CDR3 is 15 amino acids. Per germline, CDR1 LNHDA and CDR2 SQIVND (reference sequence). V gave up 5 bases and J gave up 6 bases; unmatched junction bases: 4. The CDR3 region is CASSPGLAGFNEQFF. In DNA, the CDR3 is TGTGCCAGTAGTCCGGGACTAGCGGGGTTCAATGAGCAGTTCTTC.

The CDR3 loop is CASSLDAGGFYEQYF. The CDR3 nucleotides read TGTGCCAGCAGCTTAGACGCGGGGGGTTTCTACGAGCAGTACTTC. This rearrangement joins TRBV7-2 to TRBJ2-5; 8 bases map to TRBD2. The J call is in doubt because the DNA end fits TRBJ2-7 better. The CDR3 extends over 15 amino acids. Looked up from germline, CDR1 is SGHTA and CDR2 is FQGNSA.

The rearrangement uses TRBV5-6 and TRBJ2-7; D gene unclear. The germline V gene has CDR1 SGHDT and CDR2 YYEEEE. V lost 1 base, J lost 3 bases, and 14 bases lay in between. The CDR3 consists of 15 residues. The CDR3 reads CASSLPPMNGYEQYF. The CDR3 region has the DNA TGTGCCAGCAGCTTGCCCCCTATGAATGGCTACGAGCAGTACTTC.

The CDR3 is CASSNRGSYEQYF. Here the CDR3 DNA reads TGCGCCAGCAGCAACAGGGGGTCCTACGAGCAGTACTTC. The chain links TRBV5-1 to TRBJ2-7; TRBD1 agrees at 8 bases. CDR3 size: 13 residues. Germline V gene data show CDR1 as SGHRS and CDR2 as YFSETQ. The junction had 1 base not matched to a gene; V was cut back by 4 bases and J by 1 base.

The gene calls are TRBV5-1 and TRBJ2-3; 7 bases agree with TRBD2. The germline CDR1 and CDR2 sequences are SGHRS and YFSETQ. The CDR3 spans 15 residues. V gave up 4 bases and J gave up 0 bases; unmatched junction bases: 5. The CDR3 nucleotides read TGCGCCAGCAGCCCGTCAGCGGGAAGCACAGATACGCAGTATTTT. Its protein product is CASSPSAGSTDTQYF.

The chain combines TRBV6-1 with TRBJ2-2; D unclear. The CDR3 runs 12 residues. The germline CDR1 and CDR2 sequences are MNHNS and SASEGT. Between the trimmed V and J ends, which lost 3 bases and 7 bases, there was a span of 6 bases. CDR3 amino acids: CASSEGVGELFF. CDR3 DNA: TGTGCCAGCAGTGAGGGCGTCGGGGAGCTGTTTTTT.

The V gene is TRBV5-1, the J gene TRBJ2-7, with D possibly matching TRBD2 (5 bases). Germline CDR1 and CDR2: SGHRS and YFSETQ. The V end was cut by 4 bases, the J end by 6 bases, with 11 bases between. The CDR3 is 12 amino acids. The CDR3 DNA sequence: TGCGCCAGCAGCGGGAGAGGCGGCGAGCAGTACTTC. Protein product: CASSGRGGEQYF. Full variable domain (outside the CDR3, taken from reference TRBV5-1 and TRBJ2-7): KAGVTQTPRYLIKTRGQQVTLSCSPISGHRSVSWYQQTPGQGLQFLFEYFSETQRNKGNFPGRFSGRQFSNSRSEMNVSTLELGDSALYLCASSGRGGEQYFGPGTRLTVT.

V usage is TRBV18 and J usage is TRBJ1-2; possible D gene TRBD1, 5 bases. V dropped 1 base and J dropped 5 bases, with 5 bases sitting between them. This CDR3 has 12 residues. Germline values: CDR1 KGHSH, CDR2 LQKENI. The CDR3 coding sequence is TGTGCCAGCTCACCACAGGGGTATGGCTACACCTTC. Residues: CASSPQGYGYTF.

The V call is TRBV30, the J call TRBJ1-1; unclear D gene. V lost 0 bases to trimming and J lost 6 bases, with 17 bases between them. The CDR3 has 15 amino acids. In germline, CDR1 is GTSNPN, CDR2 SVGIG (reference sequence). The CDR3 reads CAWSVRSPGQSEAFF. The DNA for the CDR3 is TGTGCCTGGAGTGTAAGATCGCCTGGGCAGTCTGAAGCTTTCTTT.

The rearrangement joins TRBV28 to TRBJ1-3; possible D gene TRBD1, 6 bases. This CDR3 is built from 14 residues. With 3 bases removed from V and 4 bases from J, the gap between germline ends came to 10 bases. Per germline, CDR1 MDHEN and CDR2 SYDVKM. The DNA of the CDR3 is TGTGCCAGCAGTTTGACAGGTCTAGGAAACACCATATATTTT. It codes for CASSLTGLGNTIYF.

Details on this clone: The junction shows a germline mismatch at one end, possibly a read error. The gene calls are TRBV7-7 and TRBJ2-1, with D possibly matching TRBD2 (6 bases). The CDR3 is 13 amino acids. Germline values: CDR1 SSHAT, CDR2 FNYEAQ (reference sequence). The chain's CDR3 is CASSFTSSHEQFF. In DNA form, the CDR3 reads TGTGCTAGCAGCTTCACTAGCAGCCATGAGCAGTTCTTC.

V is TRBV29-1 and J is TRBJ1-1, with D perhaps matching TRBD1 (6 bases). V was clipped by 1 base and J by 2 bases, with 11 bases between them. Per the germline V gene, CDR1 is SQVTM and CDR2 is ANQGSEA. The CDR3 loop spans 14 amino acids. The CDR3 spells CSVEGPGVNTEAFF. In DNA, the CDR3 is TGCAGCGTTGAAGGGCCAGGGGTCAACACTGAAGCTTTCTTT.

V gene TRBV27 combines with J gene TRBJ1-5; 8 bases align to TRBD1. Looked up from germline, CDR1 is MNHEY and CDR2 is SMNVEV (reference sequence). V gave up 2 bases and J gave up 4 bases; unmatched junction bases: 10. CDR3 length equals 17 residues. The CDR3 DNA follows: TGTGCCAGCAGTTTACAGGGGGCTCCCCTTAGAAATCAGCCCCAGCATTTT. It is translated as CASSLQGAPLRNQPQHF.

This clone was detected only a few times. J is TRBJ1-1 and V is TRBV6-1, with D uncertain. The germline V gene encodes CDR1 MNHNS and CDR2 SASEGT. V lost 0 bases, J lost 5 bases, and 13 bases lay in between. This CDR3 is built from 15 residues. CDR3 region: CASSEALNKETEAFF. The CDR3 DNA sequence: TGTGCCAGCAGTGAAGCTTTGAATAAGGAGACTGAAGCTTTCTTT.

The chain recombines TRBV2 with TRBJ1-4; D is ambiguous. The CDR3 extends over 15 amino acids. The germline V gene encodes CDR1 SNHLY and CDR2 FYNNEI. V was pared by 4 bases and J by 7 bases, with 16 bases between. Written as DNA, the CDR3 is TGTGCCAGCAGTGTCTCGCTCCGGTTAGTTGAAAAACTGTTTTTT. Translating gives CASSVSLRLVEKLFF.

Concerning this clone: Other DNA sequences in this sample translate to the same CDR3. This rearrangement joins TRBV19 to TRBJ1-2; a weak D match, TRBD1 (5 bases). V was clipped by 1 base and J by 4 bases, with 10 bases between them. This CDR3 spans 14 amino acids. CDR1 and CDR2 (germline): LNHDA, SQIVND (reference sequence). DNA of the CDR3: TGTGCCAGTAGTATAGGGAGGGGAGGCTATGGCTACACCTTC. This codes for CASSIGRGGYGYTF. The full variable domain, completed using reference TRBV19 and TRBJ1-2, is DGGITQSPKYLFRKEGQNVTLSCEQNLNHDAMYWYRQDPGQGLRLIYYSQIVNDFQKGDIAEGYSVSREKKESFPLTVTSAQKNPTAFYLCASSIGRGGYGYTFGSGTRLTVV.

This chain connects TRBV7-9 to TRBJ1-6; D is ambiguous. The CDR3 has 14 residues. V dropped 0 bases and J dropped 6 bases, with 6 bases sitting between them. CDR1 and CDR2 (germline): SEHNR, FQNEAQ (reference sequence). The CDR3 DNA follows: TGTGCCAGCAGCTTAGCGAGTGGTAATTCACCCCTCCACTTT. Translation: CASSLASGNSPLHF.

A remark on this clone: The same CDR3 can be traced to other DNA sequences in this sample. The chain employs TRBV2 and TRBJ1-2; D might be TRBD1 (6 bases). Trimming stripped 7 bases from V and 4 bases from J, with 19 bases between. The CDR3 covers 15 residues. The germline V gene encodes CDR1 SNHLY and CDR2 FYNNEI. As DNA, the CDR3 is TGTGCCAGCAAGCTTCAATGGGACATTGGCTATGGCTACACCTTC. Residues: CASKLQWDIGYGYTF.

J is TRBJ2-5 and V is TRBV5-6; weak D call: TRBD2 (6 bases). Germline CDR1 and CDR2: SGHDT and YYEEEE. This CDR3 comprises 15 residues. V was clipped by 1 base and J by 1 base, with 11 bases between them. The DNA for the CDR3 is TGTGCCAGCAGCTTGCGTAGCGGATCCCAAGAGACCCAGTACTTC. Translated, it gives CASSLRSGSQETQYF. Looking up the rest from reference TRBV5-6 and TRBJ2-5 gives the full variable domain: DAGVTQSPTHLIKTRGQQVTLRCSPKSGHDTVSWYQQALGQGPQFIFQYYEEEERQRGNFPDRFSGHQFPNYSSELNVNALLLGDSALYLCASSLRSGSQETQYFGPGTRLLVL.

The chain uses TRBV27 and TRBJ1-1; 7 bases align to TRBD1. The CDR3 has 15 amino acids. Germline V gives CDR1 MNHEY, CDR2 SMNVEV (reference sequence). After removal of 4 bases from V and 3 bases from J, the junction contained 8 bases not matched to a gene. The CDR3 DNA reads TGTGCCAGCAGTTCGCCCCGGGACAGCTACACTGAAGCTTTCTTT. Translated, it gives CASSSPRDSYTEAFF.

The rearrangement joins TRBV10-3 to TRBJ1-1, with TRBD1 as a possible D gene (5 bases). Trimming pared 5 bases from V and 0 bases from J, leaving 13 bases between. The CDR3 covers 15 residues. The V gene's germline CDR1 is ENHRY and CDR2 SYGVKD. The CDR3 protein is CAISLETAMNTEAFF. CDR3 sequence (DNA): TGTGCCATCAGTTTGGAGACAGCTATGAACACTGAAGCTTTCTTT.

The chain joins TRBV13 to TRBJ2-7; a weak D match, TRBD2 (5 bases). V gave up 4 bases and J gave up 0 bases, with 13 bases separating them. CDR1 PRHDT and CDR2 FYEKMQ come from the germline V gene (reference sequence). There are 15 residues in the CDR3. The CDR3 sequence: CASSSTTRFSYEQYF. For the CDR3, the DNA is TGTGCCAGCAGCTCGACTACGCGGTTCTCCTACGAGCAGTACTTC.

The chain has TRBV27 and TRBJ1-1, with D perhaps TRBD1 (5 bases). The V end was cut by 1 base, the J end by 1 base, with 7 bases between. CDR1 is MNHEY and CDR2 is SMNVEV in the germline V gene (reference sequence). The CDR3 runs to 14 residues. The CDR3 region is CASSLLGGNTEAFF. The CDR3 coding sequence is TGTGCCAGCAGTTTATTGGGGGGGAACACTGAAGCTTTCTTT.

The chain joins TRBV6-1 to TRBJ2-1, with TRBD2 matching 10 bases. The J segment lost 2 bases and the V segment lost 6 bases, leaving 4 bases of the junction unmatched. Germline assignment: CDR1 MNHNS and CDR2 SASEGT. The CDR3 is 15 amino acids. In nucleotides, the CDR3 is TGTGCCAGCAGCCCACTAGCGGGGACCTACAATGAGCAGTTCTTC. Translation: CASSPLAGTYNEQFF.

The chain is built from TRBV15 and TRBJ2-7, with a tentative D call TRBD2 (5 bases). CDR1 and CDR2 from the germline V gene are LNHNV and YYDKDF (reference sequence). The CDR3 has 15 amino acids. Between the trimmed V and J ends, which lost 1 base and 0 bases, there was a span of 10 bases. This CDR3 is CATSRGRGYSYEQYF. The CDR3 DNA is TGTGCCACCAGCAGAGGGCGAGGGTACTCCTACGAGCAGTACTTC.

The rearrangement links TRBV7-8 to TRBJ2-2, with unresolved D. Trimming took 2 bases from V and 1 from J, leaving 5 bases between them. The germline CDR1 and CDR2 sequences are SGHVS and FQNEAQ. This CDR3 is built from 14 residues. The CDR3 is CASSLSGNTGELFF. Here the CDR3 DNA reads TGTGCCAGCAGCTTATCGGGGAACACCGGGGAGCTGTTTTTT. The entire variable domain, with the rest obtained from reference TRBV7-8 and TRBJ2-2, is as follows: GAGVSQSPRYKVAKRGQDVALRCDPISGHVSLFWYQQALGQGPEFLTYFQNEAQLDKSGLPSDRFFAERPEGSVSTLKIQRTQQEDSAVYLCASSLSGNTGELFFGEGSRLTVL.